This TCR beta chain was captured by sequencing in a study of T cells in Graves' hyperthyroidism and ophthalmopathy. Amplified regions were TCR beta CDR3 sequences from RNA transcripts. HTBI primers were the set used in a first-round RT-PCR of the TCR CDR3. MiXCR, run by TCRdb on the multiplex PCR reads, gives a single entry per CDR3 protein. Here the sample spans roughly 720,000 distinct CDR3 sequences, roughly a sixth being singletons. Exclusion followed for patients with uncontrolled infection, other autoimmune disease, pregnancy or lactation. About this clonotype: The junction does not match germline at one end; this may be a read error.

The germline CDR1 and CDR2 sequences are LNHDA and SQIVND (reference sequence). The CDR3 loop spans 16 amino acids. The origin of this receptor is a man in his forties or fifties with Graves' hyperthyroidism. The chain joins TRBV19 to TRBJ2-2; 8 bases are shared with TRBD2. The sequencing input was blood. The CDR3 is CASSAQLAENTGELLF. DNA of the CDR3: TGTGCCAGTAGTGCGCAACTAGCGGAGAACACCGGGGAGCTGTTGTTT.